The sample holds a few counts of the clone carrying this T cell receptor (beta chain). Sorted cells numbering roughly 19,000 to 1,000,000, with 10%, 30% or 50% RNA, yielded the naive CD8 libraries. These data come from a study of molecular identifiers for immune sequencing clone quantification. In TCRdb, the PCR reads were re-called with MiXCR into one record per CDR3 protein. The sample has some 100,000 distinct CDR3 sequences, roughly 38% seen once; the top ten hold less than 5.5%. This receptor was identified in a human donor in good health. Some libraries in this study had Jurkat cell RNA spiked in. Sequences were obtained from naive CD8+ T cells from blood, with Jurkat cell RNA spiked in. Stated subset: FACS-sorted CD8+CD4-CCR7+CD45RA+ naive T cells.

CDR3 bases: TGCAGTGCTAGGCCCTGGTTGGGGGTAGGCCCATTGCAGTTCTTC. This sequence encodes CSARPWLGVGPLQFF. This chain links TRBV20-1 with TRBJ2-1; D may be TRBD1 or TRBD2 (5 bases each). Germline CDR1 reads DFQATT; CDR2 reads SNEGSKA (reference sequence). Between the trimmed V and J ends, which lost 3 bases and 12 bases, there was a span of 24 bases. The length of the CDR3 is 15 residues.